This T cell receptor (beta chain) appears in the sequencing data of a study of liver allograft versus peripheral blood T cells. Study summary: Intrahepatic T cell receptor repertoires from transplanted livers were compared against repertoires in recipients' peripheral blood.

This clonotype showed up just a few times. Trimming removed 10 bases at V and 5 bases at J, with 21 bases between. CDR3 length equals 15 residues. The germline V gene encodes CDR1 ENHRY and CDR2 SYGVKD. Via MiXCR, TCRdb re-called the reads, giving one row per CDR3 protein. The repertoire holds about 14,000 distinct CDR3 sequences, 20% seen once, with about 6% in the top ten. The sequence was obtained from a human patient who had a liver transplant. A share of the T cells may be of graft donor origin. The chain couples TRBV10-3 to TRBJ2-1; D may correspond to TRBD1 or TRBD2 (5 bases each). CDR3 sequence reads: CATVASVGVDNEQFF. Here the CDR3 DNA reads TGTGCCACCGTAGCTTCGGTGGGGGTGGACAATGAGCAGTTCTTC.